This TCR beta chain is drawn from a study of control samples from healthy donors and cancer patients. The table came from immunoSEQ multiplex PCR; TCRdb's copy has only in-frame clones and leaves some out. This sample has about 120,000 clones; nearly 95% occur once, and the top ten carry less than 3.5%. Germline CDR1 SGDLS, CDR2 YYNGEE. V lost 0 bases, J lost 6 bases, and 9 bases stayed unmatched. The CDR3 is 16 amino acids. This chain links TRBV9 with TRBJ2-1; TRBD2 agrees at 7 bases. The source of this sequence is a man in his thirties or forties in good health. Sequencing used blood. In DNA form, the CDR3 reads TGTGCCAGCAGCGTAGCAGCGGGGCCCAAGGCCAATGAGCAGTTCTTC. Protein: CASSVAAGPKANEQFF.